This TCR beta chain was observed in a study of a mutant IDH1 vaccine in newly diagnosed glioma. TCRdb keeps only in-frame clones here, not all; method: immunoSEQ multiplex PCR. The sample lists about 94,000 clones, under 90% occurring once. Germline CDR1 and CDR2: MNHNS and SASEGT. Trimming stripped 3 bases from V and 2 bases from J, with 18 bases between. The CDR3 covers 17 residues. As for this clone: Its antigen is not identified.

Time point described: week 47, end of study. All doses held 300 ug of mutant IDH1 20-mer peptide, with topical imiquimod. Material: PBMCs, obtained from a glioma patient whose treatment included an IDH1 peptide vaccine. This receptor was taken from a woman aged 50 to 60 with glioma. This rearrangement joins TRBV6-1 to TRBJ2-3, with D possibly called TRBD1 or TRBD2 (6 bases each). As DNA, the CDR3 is TGTGCCAGCAGTGAGCTTCTCCGGGGGCGCGCCACAGATACGCAGTATTTT. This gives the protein CASSELLRGRATDTQYF.